These 20 T cell receptor beta chains came from one sample sequenced in a study of CD4+ T cells in melanoma (dated by TCRdb to 2022 to 2024). The protocol used for the library was the immunoSEQ multiplex PCR assay. TCRdb holds this immuneACCESS table with in-frame rearrangements only. Some clones are missing; in checked studies, unresolved V genes explain under half, and the rest has no known cause. The sample profile shows 140,000 or so clones; 85% to 95% of them were found once. Less than 2% of the sample is in the top ten clones. These receptors were taken from a human donor with melanoma.

This rearrangement joins TRBV5-1 to TRBJ2-3, with D perhaps matching TRBD1 (6 bases). Looked up from germline, CDR1 is SGHRS and CDR2 is YFSETQ. V dropped 4 bases and J dropped 1 base, with 13 bases sitting between them. The CDR3 is made up of 15 amino acids. The CDR3 loop is CASSIPTGGTDTQYF. The CDR3 bases are TGCGCCAGCAGCATTCCGACAGGAGGCACAGATACGCAGTATTTT.

This rearrangement joins TRBV7-9 to TRBJ1-6, with D unresolved. Germline V lookup: CDR1 SEHNR, CDR2 FQNEAQ (reference sequence). Trimming stripped 3 bases from V and 0 bases from J, with 9 bases between. CDR3 length: 16 amino acids. Here the CDR3 reads CASSFGRGSYNSPLHF. In DNA, the CDR3 is TGTGCCAGCAGCTTTGGGCGCGGCTCCTATAATTCACCCCTCCACTTT.

This chain links TRBV2 with TRBJ1-2; maybe TRBD1 (5 bases). Germline loops: CDR1 SNHLY, CDR2 FYNNEI. CDR3 length equals 16 residues. V gave up 2 bases and J gave up 5 bases, with 18 bases separating them. The DNA for the CDR3 is TGTGCCAGCAGTGAATTCGTTTCGGCAGGGATTTATGGCTACACCTTC. The encoded protein is CASSEFVSAGIYGYTF.

This chain joins TRBV5-1 and TRBJ2-1; D unclear. CDR1 and CDR2 (germline): SGHRS, YFSETQ. The CDR3 sequence is 12 residues long. Trimming shortened V by 4 bases and J by 7 bases, and 9 bases separated the two germline ends. The CDR3 spells CASSIIGNEQFF. The CDR3 coding sequence is TGCGCCAGCAGCATCATTGGAAATGAGCAGTTCTTC.

The CDR3 protein is CASSLGPAGNTIYF. The CDR3 bases are TGTGCCAGCAGCCTTGGACCAGCTGGAAACACCATATATTTT. V and J are TRBV7-6 and TRBJ1-3, with D hard to call. Germline loops: CDR1 SGHVS, CDR2 FNYEAQ. This CDR3 is 14 amino acids long. Between the trimmed V and J ends, which lost 5 bases and 2 bases, there was a span of 10 bases.

This chain links TRBV6-5 with TRBJ2-5; D is perhaps TRBD2 (6 bases). The CDR3 runs 13 residues. Germline CDR1 and CDR2: MNHEY and SVGAGI. Trimming removed 11 bases at V and 3 bases at J, with 16 bases between. CDR3 bases: TGTGCCGTCCTTGGGGCGGGGAAAGAGACCCAGTACTTC. This sequence encodes CAVLGAGKETQYF.

V is TRBV30 and J is TRBJ1-4; TRBD1 aligns across 8 bases. Germline CDR1 GTSNPN, CDR2 SVGIG (reference sequence). The CDR3 sequence is 13 residues long. J was trimmed by 8 bases and V by 0 bases; bases with no gene match: 2. The CDR3 DNA follows: TGTGCCTGGAGTGTCGCAGGGGGCGAAAAACTGTTTTTT. Its protein is CAWSVAGGEKLFF. The full variable domain, with the rest looked up from reference TRBV30 and TRBJ1-4, is SQTIHQWPATLVQPVGSPLSLECTVEGTSNPNLYWYRQAAGRGLQLLFYSVGIGQISSEVPQNLSASRPQDRQFILSSKKLLLSDSGFYLCAWSVAGGEKLFFGSGTQLSVL.

The chain couples TRBV23-1 to TRBJ1-1; unclear D gene. TRBV23-1 is annotated as an ORF whose role is uncertain. V gave up 6 bases and J gave up 8 bases, with 13 bases separating them. The CDR3 is 12 amino acids. The CDR3 loop reads CASSPRPEEAFF. CDR3 nucleotides: TGCGCCAGCAGCCCCAGACCGGAAGAAGCTTTCTTT.

The chain is built from TRBV6-1 and TRBJ2-4; TRBD1 agrees at 9 bases. Germline assignment: CDR1 MNHNS and CDR2 SASEGT. The CDR3 runs to 14 residues. The V gene end was trimmed by 6 bases and the J gene end by 7 bases; junction bases not matched to a gene: 7. CDR3 region: CASRVQGQGNIQYF. CDR3 coding DNA: TGTGCCAGCAGGGTACAGGGACAGGGTAACATTCAGTACTTC.

V gene TRBV19 combines with J gene TRBJ2-4; perhaps TRBD2 as D (5 bases). The germline CDR1 and CDR2 sequences are LNHDA and SQIVND (reference sequence). CDR3 length equals 15 residues. The V gene lost 3 bases and the J gene lost 0 bases, with 9 bases spanning the gap. The CDR3 coding sequence is TGTGCCAGTAGTATCCCCGGGATAGCCAAAAACATTCAGTACTTC. Its translation: CASSIPGIAKNIQYF.

The V call is TRBV11-2, the J call TRBJ1-6; D not certain. This CDR3 region has 15 residues. The germline V gene encodes CDR1 SGHAT and CDR2 FQNNGV. V was cut by 3 bases and J by 8 bases, with 14 bases left in between. This CDR3 reads CASSLTESDYSPLHF. In DNA, the CDR3 is TGTGCCAGCAGCTTGACCGAGAGTGATTATTCACCCCTCCACTTT.

This chain connects TRBV11-3 to TRBJ2-2; 9 nucleotides agree with TRBD1. The CDR3 has 15 amino acids. With V trimmed by 5 bases and J by 5 bases, 6 bases remained unmatched. The germline gives CDR1 SGHNT, CDR2 YENEEA. DNA of the CDR3: TGTGCCAGCAGCCCGGGACAGGGAACGACCGGGGAGCTGTTTTTT. Translating it yields CASSPGQGTTGELFF.

The chain links TRBV2 to TRBJ2-7, with TRBD2 identical over 9 bases. Germline loops: CDR1 SNHLY, CDR2 FYNNEI. The junction had 5 bases not matched to a gene; V was cut back by 7 bases and J by 4 bases. There are 13 residues in the CDR3. The CDR3 sequence: CASIPSGEYEQYF. In DNA, the CDR3 is TGTGCCAGCATCCCTAGCGGGGAATACGAGCAGTACTTC. The full variable domain, its missing parts supplied by reference TRBV2 and TRBJ2-7, is EPEVTQTPSHQVTQMGQEVILRCVPISNHLYFYWYRQILGQKVEFLVSFYNNEISEKSEIFDDQFSVERPDGSNFTLKIRSTKLEDSAMYFCASIPSGEYEQYFGPGTRLTVT.

The chain recombines TRBV19 with TRBJ2-5; either TRBD1 or TRBD2 may supply D (5 bases each). This CDR3 has 14 amino acids. Trimming took off 5 bases at V and 3 bases at J, with 13 bases between the two ends. Per the germline V gene, CDR1 is LNHDA and CDR2 is SQIVND (reference sequence). The CDR3 sequence is CASSRWGNEETQYF. CDR3 nucleotides: TGTGCCAGTAGTCGATGGGGGAATGAAGAGACCCAGTACTTC.

The J gene is TRBJ2-1, the V gene TRBV5-1, with 7 bases that match TRBD1. CDR1 is SGHRS and CDR2 is YFSETQ in the germline V gene. J lost 4 bases, V lost 4 bases, and 8 bases had no gene match. This CDR3 has 15 amino acids. The CDR3 region has the DNA TGCGCCAGCAGCAGGACGGACAGGATATACAATGAGCAGTTCTTC. Its translation is CASSRTDRIYNEQFF.

The chain combines TRBV15 with TRBJ1-2; the D is unclear. Trimming left V 0 bases short and J 1 base short, with 3 bases between. The CDR3 totals 13 residues. Germline lookup yields CDR1 LNHNV and CDR2 YYDKDF (reference sequence). CDR3 coding DNA: TGTGCCACCAGCAGAGAGCTTAACTATGGCTACACCTTC. Amino acid sequence: CATSRELNYGYTF.

The gene calls are TRBV19 and TRBJ2-5; either TRBD1 or TRBD2 may fit D (5 bases each). Looked up from germline, CDR1 is LNHDA and CDR2 is SQIVND (reference sequence). The CDR3 is made up of 13 amino acids. Between the trimmed V and J ends, which lost 2 bases and 4 bases, there was a span of 8 bases. This CDR3 is CASSIRGGETQYF. The CDR3 coding sequence is TGTGCCAGTAGTATACGGGGCGGAGAGACCCAGTACTTC.

The V gene is TRBV11-2, the J gene TRBJ1-2, with a tentative D call TRBD1 (6 bases). V lost 3 bases, J lost 0 bases, and 8 bases lay in between. The CDR3 length is 14 residues. In germline, CDR1 is SGHAT, CDR2 FQNNGV. The CDR3 DNA sequence: TGTGCCAGCAGCTTTGGGGGGCCTAACTATGGCTACACCTTC. Its translation is CASSFGGPNYGYTF.

This rearrangement joins TRBV7-3 to TRBJ2-3, with D perhaps matching TRBD2 (6 bases). The V and J ends lost 8 bases and 4 bases respectively, with 16 bases between them. This CDR3 is 14 amino acids long. Germline V gene lookup returns CDR1 SGHTA and CDR2 FQGTGA. CDR3 DNA: TGTGCCAGCTCCCCCCGGGGCGGGGCAGATACGCAGTATTTT. This gives the protein CASSPRGGADTQYF.

This sequence joins TRBV9 and TRBJ2-7; either TRBD1 or TRBD2 may supply D (5 bases each). The V gene lost 0 bases and the J gene lost 0 bases, with 10 bases spanning the gap. The CDR3 runs to 15 residues. In germline, CDR1 is SGDLS, CDR2 YYNGEE. The CDR3 region has the DNA TGTGCCAGCAGCGTAGCTGGGGGAATCTCCTACGAGCAGTACTTC. This gives the protein CASSVAGGISYEQYF.